This section outlines one T cell receptor beta chain sequence together with its context. The germline V gene encodes CDR1 SNHLY and CDR2 FYNNEI. The CDR3 runs 15 residues. V was pared by 6 bases and J by 0 bases, with 4 bases of the junction left unmatched. The sample is drawn from a study of neoadjuvant anti-PD-1 for oral cavity cancer. The method was immunoSEQ multiplex PCR; TCRdb's version includes in-frame clones alone and lacks a portion of them. This table holds fewer than 70,000 clones, roughly three quarters found once. Here the sequenced sample was PBMCs, taken before nivolumab (anti-PD-1) treatment. The clonotype originates from a person aged 40 to 85 with oral cavity squamous cell carcinoma. The V gene is TRBV2, the J gene TRBJ1-5; TRBD1 aligns across 8 bases. CDR3 loop: CASSPTGGSNQPQHF. The CDR3 DNA reads TGTGCCAGCAGCCCTACAGGGGGTAGCAATCAGCCCCAGCATTTT.